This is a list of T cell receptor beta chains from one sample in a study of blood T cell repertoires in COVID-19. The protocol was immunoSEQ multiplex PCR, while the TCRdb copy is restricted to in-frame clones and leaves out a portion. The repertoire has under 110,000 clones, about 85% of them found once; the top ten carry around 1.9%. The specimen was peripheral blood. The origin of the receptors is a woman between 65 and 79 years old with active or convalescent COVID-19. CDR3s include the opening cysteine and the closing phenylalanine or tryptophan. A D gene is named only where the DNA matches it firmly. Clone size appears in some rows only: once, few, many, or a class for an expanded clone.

cdr3_aa: CASSQRGVRSGLRTQYF; cdr3_nt: TGTGCCAGCAGCCAACGCGGGGTCCGTTCCGGCTTGCGTACGCAGTATTTT; v_call: TRBV3-1/TRBV3-2; clone_size: NA; j_call: TRBJ2-3; d_call: NA
cdr3_aa: CATLRTGGFGYTF; cdr3_nt: TGTGCCACCCTTCGGACAGGGGGCTTCGGCTACACCTTC; v_call: TRBV19; clone_size: NA; j_call: TRBJ1-2; d_call: TRBD1
cdr3_aa: CASSVVSGNTEAFF; cdr3_nt: TGTGCCAGCAGCGTAGTGTCAGGTAACACTGAAGCTTTCTTT; v_call: TRBV9; clone_size: few; j_call: TRBJ1-1; d_call: NA
cdr3_aa: CASSPVFSSYNEQFF; cdr3_nt: TGTGCCAGCAGCCCCGTTTTTAGCTCCTACAATGAGCAGTTCTTC; v_call: TRBV7-3; clone_size: NA; j_call: TRBJ2-1; d_call: NA
cdr3_aa: CATSDSPSQGWSSYEQYF; cdr3_nt: TGTGCCACCAGTGACTCCCCCTCACAGGGTTGGAGCTCCTACGAGCAGTACTTC; v_call: TRBV24-1; clone_size: once; j_call: TRBJ2-7; d_call: NA
cdr3_aa: CASSIDPGLNTEAFF; cdr3_nt: TGTGCCAGTAGTATAGATCCGGGTCTTAACACTGAAGCTTTCTTT; v_call: TRBV19; clone_size: NA; j_call: TRBJ1-1; d_call: NA
cdr3_aa: CASSKGGERGTQGETQYF; cdr3_nt: TGTGCCAGCAGCAAAGGAGGGGAGCGGGGGACCCAGGGAGAGACCCAGTACTTC; v_call: TRBV21-1; clone_size: NA; j_call: TRBJ2-5; d_call: NA
cdr3_aa: CASSLNSGGPRTGELFF; cdr3_nt: TGCGCCAGCAGCTTGAATAGCGGGGGCCCGAGGACCGGGGAGCTGTTTTTT; v_call: TRBV5-1; clone_size: NA; j_call: TRBJ2-2; d_call: TRBD2
cdr3_aa: CASSLSVRGEQYF; cdr3_nt: TGTGCCAGCAGCCTCTCCGTCCGCGGCGAGCAGTACTTC; v_call: TRBV3-1/TRBV3-2; clone_size: NA; j_call: TRBJ2-7; d_call: NA
cdr3_aa: CASSPVGGGFTEAFF; cdr3_nt: TGTGCCAGCAGCCCCGTAGGTGGGGGCTTCACTGAAGCTTTCTTT; v_call: TRBV9; clone_size: once; j_call: TRBJ1-1; d_call: NA
cdr3_aa: CASKEGGTTPETQYF; cdr3_nt: TGCGCCAGCAAAGAGGGAGGGACAACCCCAGAGACCCAGTACTTC; v_call: TRBV5-1; clone_size: NA; j_call: TRBJ2-5; d_call: NA
cdr3_aa: CASSLESGNTIYF; cdr3_nt: TGTGCCAGCAGCTTGGAGTCTGGAAACACCATATATTTT; v_call: TRBV11-1; clone_size: NA; j_call: TRBJ1-3; d_call: NA
cdr3_aa: CASSSQVENTEAFF; cdr3_nt: TGCGCCAGCAGCTCACAGGTTGAGAACACTGAAGCTTTCTTT; v_call: TRBV5-1; clone_size: NA; j_call: TRBJ1-1; d_call: NA
cdr3_aa: CASSEAFLSGYTF; cdr3_nt: TGTGCCAGCAGTGAGGCCTTTCTCTCTGGCTACACCTTC; v_call: TRBV2; clone_size: NA; j_call: TRBJ1-2; d_call: NA
cdr3_aa: CASSFKGGLDIQYF; cdr3_nt: TGTGCCAGCAGCTTCAAGGGGGGGCTGGACATTCAGTACTTC; v_call: TRBV11-2; clone_size: NA; j_call: TRBJ2-4; d_call: NA
cdr3_aa: CASSISWVARGPGPIF; cdr3_nt: TGTGCCAGTAGTATAAGCTGGGTCGCCCGGGGTCCTGGCCCCATCTTC; v_call: TRBV19; clone_size: NA; j_call: TRBJ2-1; d_call: NA
cdr3_aa: CASSQARSNTGELFF; cdr3_nt: TGCGCCAGCAGCCAAGCCCGCAGTAACACCGGGGAGCTGTTTTTT; v_call: TRBV4-3; clone_size: NA; j_call: TRBJ2-2; d_call: NA
cdr3_aa: CASSRGGGARIDEQFF; cdr3_nt: TGTGCCAGCAGCCGCGGCGGGGGGGCGCGGATCGATGAGCAGTTCTTC; v_call: TRBV7-3; clone_size: NA; j_call: TRBJ2-1; d_call: TRBD2
cdr3_aa: CASSRGGGDQETQYF; cdr3_nt: TGCGCCAGCAGCCGGGGTGGCGGGGACCAAGAGACCCAGTACTTC; v_call: TRBV5-1; clone_size: NA; j_call: TRBJ2-5; d_call: NA
cdr3_aa: CSASLRGGYTF; cdr3_nt: TGCAGTGCTAGTTTAAGAGGGGGCTACACCTTC; v_call: TRBV20-1; clone_size: NA; j_call: TRBJ1-2; d_call: NA
cdr3_aa: CASSSPLDRRRNYGYTF; cdr3_nt: TGTGCCAGCAGTTCCCCCCTGGACAGGAGGAGGAACTATGGCTACACCTTC; v_call: TRBV28; clone_size: NA; j_call: TRBJ1-2; d_call: TRBD1
cdr3_aa: CASSKLQGAPSGNTIYF; cdr3_nt: TGTGCCAGCAGCAAACTACAGGGGGCTCCCTCTGGAAACACCATATATTTT; v_call: TRBV6-2/TRBV6-3; clone_size: NA; j_call: TRBJ1-3; d_call: TRBD1
cdr3_aa: CASSLAGGVDTQYF; cdr3_nt: TGTGCCAGCAGCTTAGCGGGGGGGGTCGATACGCAGTATTTT; v_call: TRBV7-2; clone_size: NA; j_call: TRBJ2-3; d_call: TRBD2
cdr3_aa: CASSEMLGTSGANEQYF; cdr3_nt: TGTGCCAGCAGTGAAATGTTGGGGACTAGCGGGGCGAACGAGCAGTACTTC; v_call: TRBV6-1; clone_size: NA; j_call: TRBJ2-7; d_call: TRBD2
cdr3_aa: CASSPLGREVGGYTF; cdr3_nt: TGTGCCAGCAGCCCCCTCGGCAGGGAAGTTGGGGGCTACACCTTC; v_call: TRBV7-2; clone_size: NA; j_call: TRBJ1-2; d_call: NA
cdr3_aa: CASSFSPGQGPGELFF; cdr3_nt: TGTGCCAGCAGCTTTTCCCCGGGACAGGGTCCCGGGGAGCTGTTTTTT; v_call: TRBV5-4; clone_size: once; j_call: TRBJ2-2; d_call: TRBD1
cdr3_aa: CSVLRGTDTQYF; cdr3_nt: TGCAGCGTTCTACGGGGGACAGATACGCAGTATTTT; v_call: TRBV29-1; clone_size: NA; j_call: TRBJ2-3; d_call: NA
cdr3_aa: CASSLSPQGNYEQYF; cdr3_nt: TGTGCCAGCAGTTTATCGCCACAGGGTAATTACGAGCAGTACTTC; v_call: TRBV27; clone_size: NA; j_call: TRBJ2-7; d_call: NA
cdr3_aa: CASSFSLAGMIEQYF; cdr3_nt: TGTGCCAGCAGCTTTTCCTTAGCGGGAATGATCGAGCAGTACTTC; v_call: TRBV5-4; clone_size: NA; j_call: TRBJ2-7; d_call: TRBD2
cdr3_aa: CAWSAADTYEQYF; cdr3_nt: TGTGCCTGGAGTGCGGCGGATACCTACGAGCAGTACTTC; v_call: TRBV30; clone_size: NA; j_call: TRBJ2-7; d_call: NA
cdr3_aa: CASSLSGTEGYGYTF; cdr3_nt: TGTGCCAGCAGCCTCTCCGGGACAGAAGGTTATGGCTACACCTTC; v_call: TRBV7-2; clone_size: NA; j_call: TRBJ1-2; d_call: TRBD1
cdr3_aa: CASSLWTESYNEQFF; cdr3_nt: TGTGCCAGCAGCTTGTGGACAGAGAGCTACAATGAGCAGTTCTTC; v_call: TRBV11-2; clone_size: once; j_call: TRBJ2-1; d_call: NA
cdr3_aa: CATSDAGLAGVYEQFF; cdr3_nt: TGTGCCACCAGTGATGCGGGACTAGCGGGAGTCTATGAGCAGTTCTTC; v_call: TRBV24-1; clone_size: NA; j_call: TRBJ2-1; d_call: TRBD2
cdr3_aa: CASSLGLAGGLRTDTQYF; cdr3_nt: TGTGCCAGCAGCCTGGGACTAGCGGGGGGGCTACGCACAGATACGCAGTATTTT; v_call: TRBV28; clone_size: NA; j_call: TRBJ2-3; d_call: TRBD2
cdr3_aa: CASSIDRGEPQHF; cdr3_nt: TGTGCCAGTAGTATAGACCGGGGGGAGCCCCAGCATTTT; v_call: TRBV19; clone_size: NA; j_call: TRBJ1-5; d_call: NA
cdr3_aa: CASRRDRLYNEQFF; cdr3_nt: TGTGCCAGCAGGAGGGACAGGCTCTACAATGAGCAGTTCTTC; v_call: TRBV6-5; clone_size: few; j_call: TRBJ2-1; d_call: TRBD1
cdr3_aa: CASSQTGTGGEKLFF; cdr3_nt: TGCGCCAGCAGCCAAACCGGGACAGGGGGTGAAAAACTGTTTTTT; v_call: TRBV4-1; clone_size: few; j_call: TRBJ1-4; d_call: TRBD1
cdr3_aa: CASSTGIRGGYEQYF; cdr3_nt: TGTGCCAGTAGTACAGGGATTAGAGGGGGCTACGAGCAGTACTTC; v_call: TRBV19; clone_size: NA; j_call: TRBJ2-7; d_call: NA
cdr3_aa: CASSVAGILTNEQFF; cdr3_nt: TGTGCCAGCAGCGTAGCGGGGATTCTAACTAATGAGCAGTTCTTC; v_call: TRBV9; clone_size: NA; j_call: TRBJ2-1; d_call: NA
cdr3_aa: CASVGTRQETQYF; cdr3_nt: TGTGCTTCGGTCGGGACTCGCCAAGAGACCCAGTACTTC; v_call: TRBV2; clone_size: NA; j_call: TRBJ2-5; d_call: NA
cdr3_aa: CASSVGTVINTIYF; cdr3_nt: TGTGCCAGCAGCGTAGGGACAGTAATAAACACCATATATTTT; v_call: TRBV13; clone_size: NA; j_call: TRBJ1-3; d_call: TRBD1